This T cell receptor beta chain was identified in a study of blood T cell repertoires in COVID-19. V dropped 0 bases and J dropped 10 bases, with 12 bases sitting between them. CDR1 SGHAT and CDR2 FQNNGV come from the germline V gene. The CDR3 runs to 14 residues. TCRdb keeps only in-frame clones here, not all; method: immunoSEQ multiplex PCR. The profile shows about 220,000 clones, just under 85% of them singletons. The sequence was collected from a middle-aged woman with acute COVID-19. The gene calls are TRBV11-2 and TRBJ2-2, with D possibly TRBD1 on 5 matching bases. Sequencing was done on a sample of PBMCs or T cells enriched from blood (not recorded which). As DNA, the CDR3 is TGTGCCAGCAGCTTAGACAGGGTAGGGCAGGAGCTGTTTTTT. Protein: CASSLDRVGQELFF.